Shown below are 15 T cell receptor beta chains from a single sample sequenced in a study of CD8 T cells in ankylosing spondylitis. In TCRdb, the 5' RACE reads were re-called with MiXCR into one record per CDR3 protein. The table includes about 510,000 distinct CDR3 sequences, approximately 5.3% detected once. Study-wide findings and caveats: Seemingly distinctive of ankylosing spondylitis blood was a TCR beta motif formed by eight highly homologous variants.

Antigens of these TCRs are unknown. Sequenced sample: blood, either unsorted or a sorted T cell fraction (not recorded which). These receptors all come from a male donor with ankylosing spondylitis.

There are many counts of this clonotype. The gene calls are TRBV7-9 and TRBJ2-1, with D possibly TRBD2 on 5 matching bases. This CDR3 region has 16 residues. V lost 4 bases to trimming and J lost 5 bases, with 18 bases between them. In germline, CDR1 is SEHNR, CDR2 FQNEAQ (reference sequence). The CDR3 DNA reads TGTGCCAGCAGCTCAACGGTAGGGAGCGGCCACAATGAGCAGTTCTTC. Translated, it gives CASSSTVGSGHNEQFF.

This clonotype was counted between two and nine times. The gene calls are TRBV4-1 and TRBJ2-2, with 7 bases fitting TRBD1. Germline V gene sequence: CDR1 MGHRA, CDR2 YSYEKL. CDR3 length equals 16 residues. After removal of 4 bases from V and 6 bases from J, the junction contained 11 bases not matched to a gene. DNA for the CDR3: TGCGCCAGCAGCCTAATTACTTCGACAGGGCCCGGGGAGCTGTTTTTT. Protein product: CASSLITSTGPGELFF.

This clonotype was counted many times. This chain links TRBV29-1 with TRBJ1-1; TRBD1 might be the D (5 bases). This CDR3 comprises 14 residues. The germline V and J ends were trimmed by 6 bases and 4 bases, with 18 bases remaining between them. Looked up from germline, CDR1 is SQVTM and CDR2 is ANQGSEA. The CDR3 here is CSVAWRGAGTEAFF. The CDR3 DNA reads TGCAGCGTCGCTTGGCGGGGCGCGGGCACTGAAGCTTTCTTT.

The chain uses TRBV20-1 and TRBJ2-2, with D perhaps assigned TRBD1 or TRBD2 (5 bases each). The CDR3 loop spans 14 amino acids. CDR1 is DFQATT and CDR2 is SNEGSKA in the germline V gene (reference sequence). V was trimmed by 6 bases and J by 7 bases, leaving 18 bases between them. CDR3 sequence (DNA): TGCAGTGCGTCCCGGGACGGGGTGAGCGGGGAGCTGTTTTTT. This encodes CSASRDGVSGELFF.

This clonotype was observed many times. V and J are TRBV7-8 and TRBJ2-5, with 8 bases that match TRBD2. Looked up from germline, CDR1 is SGHVS and CDR2 is FQNEAQ. This CDR3 comprises 13 residues. The junction had 5 bases not matched to a gene; V was cut back by 5 bases and J by 6 bases. This CDR3 reads CASSRTSYQTQYF. The DNA for the CDR3 is TGTGCCAGCAGCCGGACTAGCTACCAGACCCAGTACTTC.

This clonotype was seen ten or more times. V and J are TRBV5-1 and TRBJ1-1, with TRBD1 matching 9 bases. The CDR3 runs 15 residues. V shed 4 bases and J 7 bases; nucleotides not matched to a gene: 11. Germline V gene lookup returns CDR1 SGHRS and CDR2 YFSETQ. CDR3 amino acids: CASSDPQGAGDEAFF. CDR3 DNA sequence: TGCGCCAGCAGCGACCCACAGGGGGCAGGGGATGAAGCTTTCTTT.

V and J are TRBV20-1 and TRBJ2-5; 8 bases line up with TRBD1. CDR3 length equals 16 residues. The germline CDR1 and CDR2 sequences are DFQATT and SNEGSKA (reference sequence). V shed 0 bases, J shed 2 bases, and the junction held 8 bases outside the gene matches. CDR3 DNA: TGCAGTGCTAGAGATCGGGGACAGGCGGTACAAGAGACCCAGTACTTC. It codes for CSARDRGQAVQETQYF.

At least ten counts were recorded for this clonotype. The chain is built from TRBV20-1 and TRBJ2-7, with D possibly being TRBD1 or TRBD2 (5 bases each). The CDR3 loop spans 14 amino acids. The V and J ends lost 3 bases and 4 bases respectively, with 16 bases between them. Germline CDR1 and CDR2: DFQATT and SNEGSKA (reference sequence). The CDR3 region is CSASPGPASYEQYF. For the CDR3, the DNA is TGCAGTGCTAGTCCGGGACCCGCCAGTTACGAGCAGTACTTC.

In this sample, this clonotype turned up many times. The chain uses TRBV4-3 and TRBJ1-6; TRBD1 matches at 9 bases. With V trimmed by 4 bases and J by 7 bases, 2 bases remained unmatched. This CDR3 spans 14 amino acids. In germline, CDR1 is LGHNA, CDR2 YSLEER. The CDR3 nucleotides read TGCGCCAGCAGCCGGACAGGGGAGAATTCACCCCTCCACTTT. This gives the protein CASSRTGENSPLHF.

This clonotype was seen ten or more times. The genes are TRBV7-2 and TRBJ2-7; no reliable D call. Trimming pared 3 bases from V and 2 bases from J, leaving 17 bases between. The germline V gene has CDR1 SGHTA and CDR2 FQGNSA. The CDR3 covers 16 residues. The CDR3 is CASSFPPGFFAYEQYF. CDR3 coding DNA: TGTGCCAGCAGCTTCCCCCCGGGCTTTTTCGCCTACGAGCAGTACTTC. Based on the CDR3 plus reference TRBV7-2 and TRBJ2-7, the full variable domain is GAGVSQSPSNKVTEKGKDVELRCDPISGHTALYWYRQSLGQGLEFLIYFQGNSAPDKSGLPSDRFSAERTGGSVSTLTIQRTQQEDSAVYLCASSFPPGFFAYEQYFGPGTRLTVT.

This clonotype has a count of ten or more. The chain couples TRBV6-6 to TRBJ2-1; no firm D call. Germline CDR1 reads MNHNY; CDR2 reads SVGAGI (reference sequence). Deletions cut 11 bases from V and 8 bases from J, with 10 bases between. This CDR3 is 10 amino acids long. CDR3: CALGLDEQFF. CDR3 sequence (DNA): TGTGCCCTTGGTCTAGATGAGCAGTTCTTC.

This clonotype was seen at least ten times. This chain joins TRBV12-3 or TRBV12-4 and TRBJ2-7; no reliable D call. Trimming left V 3 bases short and J 3 bases short, with 9 bases between. This CDR3 has 13 amino acids. The CDR3 reads CASSFARSYEQYF. In DNA form, the CDR3 reads TGTGCCAGCAGTTTTGCTCGTAGCTACGAGCAGTACTTC.

This clonotype was recorded many times. This chain joins TRBV6-1 and TRBJ1-6; 11 positions match TRBD1. This CDR3 has 15 residues. Germline CDR1 MNHNS, CDR2 SASEGT. Losses at the gene ends were 10 bases for V and 8 bases for J; bases not matched to a gene: 10. CDR3 DNA: TGTGCCATCCTGACCGGGACAGGGGGGGATTCACCCCTCCACTTT. This sequence encodes CAILTGTGGDSPLHF.

This clonotype showed up many times. CDR3 sequence (DNA): TGTGCCAGCAGGAAGCAGGGTGAAGCTTTCTTT. Encoded protein: CASRKQGEAFF. The genes are TRBV12-3 or TRBV12-4 and TRBJ1-1, with D possibly matching TRBD1 (5 bases). V gave up 6 bases and J gave up 7 bases, with 9 bases separating them. CDR3 length: 11 residues.

In its sample, this clonotype was seen a few times. The chain recombines TRBV5-6 with TRBJ2-1, with TRBD2 matching over 8 bases. V shed 4 bases and J 6 bases; nucleotides not matched to a gene: 12. The CDR3 has 16 residues. Germline-derived CDR1 and CDR2 are SGHDT and YYEEEE. In nucleotides, the CDR3 is TGTGCCAGCAGCAAAATAAGCGGGAGTTGGATCAATGAGCAGTTCTTC. This sequence encodes CASSKISGSWINEQFF.